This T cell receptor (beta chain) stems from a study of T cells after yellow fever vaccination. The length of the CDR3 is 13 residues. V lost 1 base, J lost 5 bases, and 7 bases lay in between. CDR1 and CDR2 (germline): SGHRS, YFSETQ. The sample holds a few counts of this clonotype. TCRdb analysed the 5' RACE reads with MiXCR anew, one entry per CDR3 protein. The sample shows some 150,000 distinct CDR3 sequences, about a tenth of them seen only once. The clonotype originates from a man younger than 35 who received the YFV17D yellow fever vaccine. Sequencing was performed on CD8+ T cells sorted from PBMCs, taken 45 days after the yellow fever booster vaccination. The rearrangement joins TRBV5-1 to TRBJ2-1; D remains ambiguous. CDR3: CASSLLGHNEQFF. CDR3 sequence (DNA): TGCGCCAGCAGCTTGTTAGGACACAATGAGCAGTTCTTC.